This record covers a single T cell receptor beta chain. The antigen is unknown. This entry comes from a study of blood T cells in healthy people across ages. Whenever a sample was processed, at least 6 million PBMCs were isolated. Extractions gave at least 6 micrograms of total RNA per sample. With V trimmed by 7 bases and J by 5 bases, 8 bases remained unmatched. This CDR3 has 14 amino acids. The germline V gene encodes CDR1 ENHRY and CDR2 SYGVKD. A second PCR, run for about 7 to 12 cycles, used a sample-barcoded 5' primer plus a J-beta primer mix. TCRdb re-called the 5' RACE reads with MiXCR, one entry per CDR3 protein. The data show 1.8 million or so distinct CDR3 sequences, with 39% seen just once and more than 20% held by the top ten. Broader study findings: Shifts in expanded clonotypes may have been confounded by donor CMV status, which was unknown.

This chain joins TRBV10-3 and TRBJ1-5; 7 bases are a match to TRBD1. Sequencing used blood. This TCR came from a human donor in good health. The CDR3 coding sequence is TGTGCCATCAAGGAGACAGGGATGGATCAGCCCCAGCATTTT. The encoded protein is CAIKETGMDQPQHF.